This TCR beta chain derives from a study of shared clonotypes between healthy human individuals. General observations from the study: Compared with memory subsets, naive subsets generally had larger estimated richness. The sampled material consisted only of blood, and tissue repertoires are likely to differ.

The naive CD8 fraction comprised CD45RO-negative cells positively selected for CCR7 and excluded terminally differentiated effector memory CD45RA+ cells. Each subset's genomic DNA was split evenly across several immunoSEQ plates. Repertoires were generated with immunoSEQ multiplex PCR, while TCRdb's copy carries only in-frame clones and drops some. Of approximately 650,000 clones listed, nearly 97% are singletons. Comment on this clone: Its antigen is unknown.

Germline values: CDR1 SEHNR, CDR2 FQNEAQ (reference sequence). CDR3 length equals 14 residues. V shed 4 bases and J 5 bases; nucleotides not matched to a gene: 5. Sequencing was done on a sample of naive CD8+ T cells sorted from blood. The rearrangement links TRBV7-9 to TRBJ2-7, with 10 bases aligning to TRBD1. The origin of this receptor is a woman in her twenties or thirties in good health. CDR3 loop: CASSSLGQGDEQYF. The CDR3 nucleotides are TGTGCCAGCAGCTCGCTTGGACAGGGGGACGAGCAGTACTTC.